This T cell receptor beta chain is from a study of T cells in localized non-small cell lung cancer. Method: immunoSEQ multiplex PCR; TCRdb's copy keeps in-frame clones and lacks some. Among tens of thousands of clones listed, around 90% were seen once. The sequenced sample was peripheral blood, obtained before any cancer treatment. The sequence came from a male donor aged 60 or older with stage I squamous cell lung carcinoma.

CDR3 in DNA: TGTGCCAGCAGCCCTTACAGGGCCCGGACCCGAAATGAAAAACTGTTTTTT. The encoded protein is CASSPYRARTRNEKLFF. J is TRBJ1-4 and V is TRBV7-8, with TRBD1 as a possible D gene (6 bases). CDR1 is SGHVS, CDR2 FQNEAQ, per germline. The CDR3 runs to 17 residues. Trimming took 5 bases from V and 5 from J, leaving 21 bases between them. Full variable domain (rest looked up from reference TRBV7-8 and TRBJ1-4): GAGVSQSPRYKVAKRGQDVALRCDPISGHVSLFWYQQALGQGPEFLTYFQNEAQLDKSGLPSDRFFAERPEGSVSTLKIQRTQQEDSAVYLCASSPYRARTRNEKLFFGSGTQLSVL.